Each of the 8 T cell receptor beta chains below was sequenced from the same sample in a study of tumor and adjacent non-tumor tissue in lung cancer. RNA was extracted from bulk tissue without any cell sorting. The normal lung tissue was taken more than 3 cm from the tumor edge. TCRbeta libraries were built with three rounds of nested PCR, modified from ARM-PCR. Each CDR3 protein is one row after TCRdb ran MiXCR on the multiplex PCR reads. The data contain 77,000 or so distinct CDR3 sequences, around 76% of them singletons. Sequenced material: distant non-tumor lung tissue. The receptors were gathered from a man between 65 and 85 years old with non-small cell lung cancer.

As regards this clonotype: Given a much more abundant clone one base away, this may be a read error. V usage is TRBV5-6 and J usage is TRBJ1-1; D might be TRBD1 (5 bases). Germline loops: CDR1 SGHDT, CDR2 YYEEEE. The CDR3 runs to 13 residues. Written as DNA, the CDR3 is TGTGACAGCAGTTTGGGGGAGGACACTGAAGCTTTCTTT. Protein: CDSSLGEDTEAFF.

Turning to this clonotype: The conserved final phenylalanine or tryptophan is absent from the CDR3, which likely points to a read error. The DNA for the CDR3 is TGTGTCAGTACCGGACCCTACCAGCAGTACTTA. Its protein is CVSTGPYQQYL. The V and J genes are TRBV5-6 and TRBJ2-7; no firm D call. The CDR3 has 11 residues. CDR1 SGHDT and CDR2 YYEEEE come from the germline V gene.

Details on this clonotype: The missing conserved phenylalanine or tryptophan at the end of this CDR3 makes a read error likely. The chain recombines TRBV5-1 with TRBJ1-1; 7 bases fit TRBD1. The CDR3 has 16 amino acids. Germline loops: CDR1 SGHRS, CDR2 YFSETQ. CDR3 amino acids: CASSQATGWMNSEAFI. The CDR3 DNA follows: TGCGCCAGCAGCCAGGCGACAGGGTGGATGAACTCTGAAGCTTTCATT.

About this clonotype itself: A much larger clone is a single base away; this may be a read error. J is TRBJ2-3 and V is TRBV20-1; 13 nucleotides align to TRBD2. Germline V lookup: CDR1 DFQATT, CDR2 SNEGSKA (reference sequence). This CDR3 contains 14 residues. Written as DNA, the CDR3 is TGCAGTGCTCCACTAGCGGGAGGGCCGAATACGCATTATTTT. Protein: CSAPLAGGPNTHYF.

A note on this clonotype: At one of its ends the junction is not consistent with the germline gene, which may arise from a read error. The chain recombines TRBV12-3 or TRBV12-4 with TRBJ2-1; 7 bases map to TRBD1. This CDR3 is 15 amino acids long. Here the CDR3 reads CASSPDRSSYNEQLF. In DNA form, the CDR3 reads TGCGCCAGCAGTCCGGACAGGAGCTCCTACAATGAGCAGTTATTC.

V and J are TRBV6-1 and TRBJ1-6, with TRBD1 matching over 9 bases. The CDR3 runs 16 residues. The V segment lost 5 bases and the J segment 10 bases; nucleotides outside the gene matches: 12. Germline lookup yields CDR1 MNHNS and CDR2 SASEGT. The CDR3 is CASSLTGTGIGSPLHF. The CDR3 nucleotides read TGTGCCAGCAGTCTTACTGGGACAGGGATTGGATCACCCCTCCACTTT.

With respect to this clonotype: A much larger clone lies one base from this, so it may be a read error. The CDR3 carries no conserved terminal phenylalanine or tryptophan, so it likely arises from a read error. V is TRBV6-6 and J is TRBJ1-2, with D possibly TRBD1 on 5 matching bases. Germline assignment: CDR1 MNHNY and CDR2 SVGAGI (reference sequence). CDR3 length equals 12 residues. Trimming shortened V by 6 bases and J by 8 bases, and 13 bases separated the two germline ends. The CDR3 nucleotides read TGTGCCAGCAGGTGGGGGGAAGTCGGCTACACCGTC. Amino acids: CASRWGEVGYTV.

Points on this clonotype: The junction and the germline gene differ at one end; a read error may be behind it. V usage is TRBV12-3 or TRBV12-4 and J usage is TRBJ1-5; possible D gene TRBD1, 6 bases. There are 15 residues in the CDR3. CDR3 sequence reads: CASSLGIGGNQPRHF. The DNA for the CDR3 is TGTGCCAGCAGTTTAGGGATAGGGGGAAATCAGCCCCGGCATTTT.